The 23 T cell receptor beta chains below come from one sample, sequenced in a study of shared clonotypes between healthy human individuals. Some clones are missing from TCRdb's copy, which holds only in-frame ones; the method was immunoSEQ multiplex PCR. The sample has 470,000 or so clones, 60% to 80% seen once. Specimen: PBMCs. These receptors originate from a woman between 40 and 55 years old in good health. Some clones in this sample may be carry-over from other donors' samples.

This clone was picked up a small number of times. The same CDR3 can be traced to other DNA sequences in this sample. The V and J genes are TRBV4-2 and TRBJ1-4; the D gene is possibly TRBD1 (5 bases). The CDR3 covers 15 residues. Germline V gene sequence: CDR1 LGHNA, CDR2 YNFKEQ. V lost 4 bases to trimming and J lost 7 bases, with 16 bases between them. CDR3 sequence reads: CASSPPTEDFEKLFF. CDR3 coding DNA: TGTGCCAGCAGCCCGCCGACAGAGGATTTTGAAAAACTGTTTTTT.

CDR3 region: CASSFWLARSSYEQYF. For the CDR3, the DNA is TGTGCCAGCAGTTTCTGGCTAGCAAGAAGCTCCTACGAGCAGTACTTC. The V gene is TRBV28, the J gene TRBJ2-5; weak D call: TRBD2 (5 bases). The DNA end favors TRBJ2-7, so the J call may be wrong. Germline-derived CDR1 and CDR2 are MDHEN and SYDVKM. CDR3 length: 16 residues.

The J gene is TRBJ2-7, the V gene TRBV2; weak D call: TRBD2 (7 bases). Germline CDR1 reads SNHLY; CDR2 reads FYNNEI. The length of the CDR3 is 18 residues. Deletions cut 2 bases from V and 0 bases from J, with 20 bases between. The CDR3 DNA sequence: TGTGCCAGCAGTGAAAGGGGGGGCTTCTGGATTAGCTCCTACGAGCAGTACTTC. Protein sequence: CASSERGGFWISSYEQYF.

This rearrangement joins TRBV28 to TRBJ1-4; TRBD1 is a possible D gene (6 bases). V lost 5 bases, J lost 3 bases, and 16 bases lay in between. Germline CDR1 reads MDHEN; CDR2 reads SYDVKM. The CDR3 runs to 16 residues. The CDR3 DNA reads TGTGCCAGCAGTCCGGCGGGGGGCAGAGCTAATGAAAAACTGTTTTTT. Translating gives CASSPAGGRANEKLFF.

J is TRBJ2-3 and V is TRBV7-2; D perhaps matches TRBD2 (6 bases). The CDR3 runs 15 residues. The V gene's germline CDR1 is SGHTA and CDR2 FQGNSA. V was clipped by 2 bases and J by 0 bases, with 9 bases between them. The CDR3, as DNA: TGTGCCAGCAGCTTAAAGAGCGGGAGCACAGATACGCAGTATTTT. This translates into CASSLKSGSTDTQYF.

The chain employs TRBV18 and TRBJ2-3; 8 bases line up with TRBD1. CDR3 size: 14 residues. Per germline, CDR1 KGHSH and CDR2 LQKENI. V gave up 3 bases and J gave up 5 bases; unmatched junction bases: 4. CDR3 residues: CASSPRQGKDTQYF. The CDR3 DNA is TGTGCCAGCTCACCCAGACAGGGGAAAGATACGCAGTATTTT.

The genes are TRBV7-9 and TRBJ1-3; a possible D gene is TRBD1 (6 bases). V was clipped by 2 bases and J by 0 bases, with 8 bases between them. This CDR3 is built from 15 residues. Germline CDR1 and CDR2: SEHNR and FQNEAQ (reference sequence). CDR3: CASSLKGGSGNTIYF. In DNA form, the CDR3 reads TGTGCCAGCAGCTTAAAAGGGGGCTCTGGAAACACCATATATTTT.

The chain joins TRBV27 to TRBJ2-1, with D possibly being TRBD2 (7 bases). The germline CDR1 and CDR2 sequences are MNHEY and SMNVEV (reference sequence). The CDR3 is made up of 15 amino acids. V was pared by 8 bases and J by 7 bases, with 21 bases between. CDR3 amino acids: CASGLGAGVLNEQFF. In DNA, the CDR3 is TGTGCCAGCGGACTGGGGGCGGGAGTTCTGAATGAGCAGTTCTTC.

The chain recombines TRBV15 with TRBJ1-4, with a possible D match to TRBD1 (6 bases). V was trimmed by 5 bases and J by 8 bases, leaving 21 bases between them. Germline V gene sequence: CDR1 LNHNV, CDR2 YYDKDF (reference sequence). This CDR3 contains 16 residues. The chain's CDR3 is CATSLRRGAKPEKLFF. In nucleotides, the CDR3 is TGTGCCACCAGCCTCCGGCGGGGGGCGAAGCCGGAAAAACTGTTTTTT.

V and J are TRBV13 and TRBJ2-3, with 8 bases lining up with TRBD2. V was clipped by 0 bases and J by 3 bases; unmatched bases: 2. The V gene's germline CDR1 is PRHDT and CDR2 FYEKMQ (reference sequence). CDR3 length: 15 residues. This CDR3 reads CASSLGLAETDTQYF. Written as DNA, the CDR3 is TGTGCCAGCAGCTTAGGACTAGCGGAGACAGATACGCAGTATTTT.

J is TRBJ2-1 and V is TRBV5-8; TRBD2 aligns across 9 bases. Germline-derived CDR1 and CDR2 are SGHTS and YDEGEE. Trimming took 0 bases from V and 6 from J; bases not matched to a gene: 10. This CDR3 has 17 residues. CDR3 DNA sequence: TGTGCCAGCAGCTTGGCTGGGGTGCGCGGGAGGGCCAATGAGCAGTTCTTC. Its translation: CASSLAGVRGRANEQFF.

The rearrangement uses TRBV25-1 and TRBJ1-2; 8 nucleotides match TRBD1. J was trimmed by 2 bases and V by 7 bases; bases with no gene match: 12. There are 16 residues in the CDR3. Germline lookup yields CDR1 MGHDK and CDR2 SYGVNS. CDR3 region: CASTPTVGQGNYGYTF. Written as DNA, the CDR3 is TGTGCCAGCACGCCGACAGTAGGACAGGGCAACTATGGCTACACCTTC.

This clone occurred a few times. V gene TRBV28 combines with J gene TRBJ1-1; D is possibly TRBD1 (6 bases). Trimming removed 3 bases at V and 1 base at J, with 15 bases between. The CDR3 sequence is 16 residues long. Germline CDR1 MDHEN, CDR2 SYDVKM. CDR3 residues: CASSFLAGAPNTEAFF. The CDR3 region has the DNA TGTGCCAGCAGTTTCTTAGCGGGGGCGCCGAACACTGAAGCTTTCTTT.

The DNA for the CDR3 is TGCGCCAGCAGCCCCCAACCGGGACAGAGTTATCAGCCCCAGCATTTT. Translating it yields CASSPQPGQSYQPQHF. The J gene is TRBJ1-5, the V gene TRBV5-1; 7 bases map to TRBD1. The germline V gene encodes CDR1 SGHRS and CDR2 YFSETQ. This CDR3 has 16 residues. V was clipped by 4 bases and J by 5 bases; unmatched bases: 12.

This sequence joins TRBV5-4 and TRBJ2-7; 7 bases are a match to TRBD1. Losses at the gene ends were 4 bases for V and 2 bases for J; bases not matched to a gene: 6. CDR1 is SGHNT, CDR2 YYREEE, per germline (reference sequence). There are 14 residues in the CDR3. CDR3 amino acids: CASSIKTGAYEQYF. CDR3 sequence (DNA): TGTGCCAGCAGCATAAAAACAGGGGCCTACGAGCAGTACTTC.

The rearrangement joins TRBV18 to TRBJ2-5; tentatively, D is TRBD1 (6 bases). Deletions cut 2 bases from V and 1 base from J, with 17 bases between. Per the germline V gene, CDR1 is KGHSH and CDR2 is LQKENI. The CDR3 is 17 amino acids. CDR3 bases: TGTGCCAGCTCACCAGGGACAAGAGAAGGGGCCCAAGAGACCCAGTACTTC. Its protein product is CASSPGTREGAQETQYF.

The chain is built from TRBV29-1 and TRBJ2-3, with 12 bases fitting TRBD2. CDR3 length equals 14 residues. Trimming cost V 6 bases and J 6 bases; bases outside gene matches: 7. CDR1 is SQVTM and CDR2 is ANQGSEA in the germline V gene. The CDR3 region has the DNA TGCAGCGTCGCGACTAGCGGGAGTCTGGATACGCAGTATTTT. This codes for CSVATSGSLDTQYF.

This clone was found a few times. This same CDR3 is encoded by further DNA sequences in the sample. The genes are TRBV28 and TRBJ2-7; unclear D gene. Trimming removed 6 bases at V and 4 bases at J, with 4 bases between. Per germline, CDR1 MDHEN and CDR2 SYDVKM. CDR3 size: 10 residues. Written as DNA, the CDR3 is TGTGCCAGCAGAGGTTACGAGCAGTACTTC. Its translation is CASRGYEQYF.

The rearrangement links TRBV19 to TRBJ1-1; 9 nucleotides match TRBD1. V shed 9 bases, J shed 2 bases, and the junction held 4 bases outside the gene matches. CDR3 length: 13 residues. Germline CDR1 and CDR2: LNHDA and SQIVND (reference sequence). In DNA, the CDR3 is TGTGCCAGCGGGGACAGGGACAACACTGAAGCTTTCTTT. Translation: CASGDRDNTEAFF.

This sequence joins TRBV19 and TRBJ1-4; TRBD1 matches 9 bases. This CDR3 contains 17 residues. The V gene's germline CDR1 is LNHDA and CDR2 SQIVND (reference sequence). After removal of 0 bases from V and 7 bases from J, the junction contained 9 bases not matched to a gene. In DNA form, the CDR3 reads TGTGCCAGTAGTATAGATCGCTGGGGGACAGGGTTTGAAAAACTGTTTTTT. This codes for CASSIDRWGTGFEKLFF. The full variable domain, completed using reference TRBV19 and TRBJ1-4, is DGGITQSPKYLFRKEGQNVTLSCEQNLNHDAMYWYRQDPGQGLRLIYYSQIVNDFQKGDIAEGYSVSREKKESFPLTVTSAQKNPTAFYLCASSIDRWGTGFEKLFFGSGTQLSVL.

Regarding this clone: It is likely a read error: a sequence one base away is far more abundant. Because it lacks the conserved phenylalanine or tryptophan at the end, this CDR3 is likely a read error. The rearrangement uses TRBV2 and TRBJ1-1, with unresolved D. The CDR3 is made up of 14 amino acids. V dropped 4 bases and J dropped 0 bases, with 9 bases sitting between them. Germline V CDR1 and CDR2: SNHLY, FYNNEI. CDR3 in amino acids: CASSVWGMNTEAFL. The CDR3 DNA reads TGTGCCAGCAGTGTGTGGGGTATGAACACTGAAGCTTTCCTT.

This clone was found once. The chain is built from TRBV4-2 and TRBJ1-3; D remains ambiguous. Trimming stripped 3 bases from V and 3 bases from J, with 3 bases between. Per the germline V gene, CDR1 is LGHNA and CDR2 is YNFKEQ. This CDR3 region has 12 residues. The CDR3 sequence is CASSHGGNTIYF. The CDR3 region has the DNA TGTGCCAGCAGCCACGGTGGAAACACCATATATTTT.

The chain has TRBV4-2 and TRBJ2-7; 9 bases align to TRBD1. Germline trimming cut 8 bases from V and 3 bases from J; bases unmatched to any gene: 5. Germline CDR1 is LGHNA and CDR2 is YNFKEQ. The CDR3 runs to 13 residues. CDR3 coding DNA: TGTGCCAGCGCCCGGGACAGGGACTACGAGCAGTACTTC. The encoded protein is CASARDRDYEQYF.